This TCR beta chain comes out of a study of blood T cell repertoires in COVID-19 (dated by TCRdb to the early 2020s). As for the study more broadly: Samples covering the acute and convalescent phases of COVID-19 were provided by collaborators in the United States, Italy and Spain. The material from the prospective study consisted of cDNA or gDNA derived from T cells, B-cell-depleted T cells, or PBMCs. Deeply sampled blood TCRbeta repertoires from subjects exposed to, actively infected with, or recovered from COVID-19 were included in the dataset. A freely available public database, intended as a resource for researchers studying the immune response to SARS-CoV-2, is where the repertoires were released. The samples were drawn from the first 160 participants of the ongoing ImmuneRACE study and from 1,200 or so subjects provided by 6 global collaborators. Sample metadata almost always included a de-identified subject ID, COVID-19 status, age in years and sex. Where available, HLA class I and class II types were taken from metadata supplied by the sample provider and were not determined by assay-based typing. The investigation overall reported the following: Clinical and demographic metadata were provided uncurated, with the amount varying by source and participant.

Concerning this clone: The specificity of this receptor is unknown. One base away there is no much larger clone; base qualities are not given.

The immunoSEQ Assay, a bias-controlled multiplex PCR, was used to amplify TCRbeta CDR3 regions from genomic DNA. In the original analysis: Nucleated cell counts per sample were estimated from amplification of reference gene primers within the assay. To quantify the absolute abundance of each unique TCRbeta CDR3 rearrangement, sequence reads were collapsed and filtered. For each sample, productive Simpson clonality was calculated by taking the square root of Simpson's diversity index across productive rearrangements. What TCRdb holds here is the immuneACCESS table cut down to in-frame rearrangements. Part of the clones is not present; checked against another copy, under half of the missing clones reflect an unresolved V gene, and the others are unexplained. The V and J calls and the clone size are those of that table, but D and trimming were determined from the DNA. The sample records a few hundred thousand clones, around 90% of which are singletons. The ten largest account for 0.95% to 1.5% of the sample.

Sequences LNHDA (CDR1) and SQIVND (CDR2) are obtained from the germline V gene (reference sequence). Spanning cysteine to phenylalanine, the CDR3 consists of 13 amino acids. Solely the CDR3 DNA is kept, with 39 bases framed from the first base. V loses 3 bases of germline sequence and J loses 6 bases, and the interval between the two ends is 11 bases. Whole blood was collected in K2EDTA tubes by collaborating institutions according to the institutions' own protocols. For TCRbeta analysis, collaborator samples were shipped as frozen whole blood, as isolated PBMCs, or as DNA extracted from either sample type.

The chain links TRBV19 with TRBJ1-1; the D region possibly corresponds to TRBD1 (5 bases align). The clonotype originates from a man in his forties with acute or convalescent COVID-19. The sample consisted of peripheral blood. In nucleotides, the sequence is TGTGCCAGTAGTATCGGGGGACCTCCTGAAGCTTTCTTT. Its amino acids are CASSIGGPPEAFF.